The 30 T cell receptor beta chains listed next were all sequenced from one sample in a study of CD8+CD57+ T cells in acquired aplastic anemia (dated by TCRdb to 2016 to 2019). TCRdb lists the instrument as Illumina HiSeq 2000. Genomic DNA served as template for TCR beta VDJ combination and CDR3 sequence profiling. Using fastp at Q25 and MiXCR, TCRdb reprocessed the public reads and kept productive beta chains. Entries are consolidated by CDR3 protein sequence, retaining the most common genes and DNA. The sample table contains about 40,000 distinct CDR3 sequences; only one count was recorded for 63% of them. The top ten clones comprise 50% to 65% of the sample. Flow cytometry had shown CD8+CD57+ cell expansion in the patients selected for sequencing. Input material: sorted CD4+, CD8+, or CD8+CD57+ T cells (not recorded which) from PBMCs. All receptors come from a human donor with aplastic anemia.

The chain has TRBV7-9 and TRBJ1-2, with D uncertain. V was trimmed by 5 bases and J by 3 bases, leaving 1 base between them. The germline gives CDR1 SEHNR, CDR2 FQNEAQ (reference sequence). This CDR3 is 10 amino acids long. The CDR3 DNA reads as TGTGCCAGCAGCGACTATGGCTACACCTTC. It translates to CASSDYGYTF. The full variable domain, with the rest looked up from reference TRBV7-9 and TRBJ1-2, is DTGVSQNPRHKITKRGQNVTFRCDPISEHNRLYWYRQTLGQGPEFLTYFQNEAQLEKSRLLSDRFSAERPKGSFSTLEIQRTEQGDSAMYLCASSDYGYTFGSGTRLTVV.

The V and J genes are TRBV29-1 and TRBJ2-5; D tentatively reads TRBD1 or TRBD2 (5 bases each). Trimming stripped 4 bases from V and 5 bases from J, with 14 bases between. This CDR3 is 13 amino acids long. CDR1 and CDR2 (germline): SQVTM, ANQGSEA. The CDR3 DNA reads as TGCAGCGTTGGTGGGACCCAAAGGGAGACCCAGTACTTC. As protein: CSVGGTQRETQYF.

The genes are TRBV10-3 and TRBJ1-2; perhaps TRBD1 as D (5 bases). Germline CDR1 ENHRY, CDR2 SYGVKD. Trimming pared 0 bases from V and 10 bases from J, leaving 9 bases between. The CDR3 sequence is 12 residues long. The CDR3 nucleotides read TGTGCCATCAGTGAGTCCCAGGGAGTCTACACCTTC. Protein sequence: CAISESQGVYTF.

This clonotype has a single count. The chain's CDR3 is CATSSINQPQHF. CDR3 DNA: TGTGCCACCAGCAGTATTAATCAGCCCCAGCATTTT. The rearrangement uses TRBV15 and TRBJ1-5; D is unclear. The germline V and J ends were trimmed by 3 bases and 4 bases, with 4 bases remaining between them. Germline lookup yields CDR1 LNHNV and CDR2 YYDKDF (reference sequence). The CDR3 length is 12 residues.

This clonotype occurred many times. This sequence joins TRBV20-1 and TRBJ2-7; D is perhaps TRBD2 (6 bases). Germline values: CDR1 DFQATT, CDR2 SNEGSKA (reference sequence). V lost 1 base and J 2 bases, leaving 21 bases between the germline ends. The CDR3 loop spans 17 amino acids. In nucleotides, the CDR3 is TGCAGTGCTAGAGTTCCCAACGGGGGATGGGGGACCTACGAGCAGTACTTC. Its protein product is CSARVPNGGWGTYEQYF.

The J gene is TRBJ2-3, the V gene TRBV2; 7 nucleotides match TRBD1. The CDR3 consists of 13 residues. Germline CDR1 reads SNHLY; CDR2 reads FYNNEI. Unmatched junction bases numbered 6, after V lost 11 bases and J lost 1 base. The DNA of the CDR3 is TGTGCCGGGGACAGCCCCCGCACAGATACGCAGTATTTT. Translation gives CAGDSPRTDTQYF.

This clonotype was counted ten times or more. V is TRBV5-6 and J is TRBJ2-1; no clear D. V dropped 4 bases and J dropped 7 bases, with 18 bases sitting between them. This CDR3 has 15 residues. Germline V gene data show CDR1 as SGHDT and CDR2 as YYEEEE. CDR3 nucleotides: TGTGCCAGCAGCCCCTGGGCCAGCCAGGAGAATGAGCAGTTCTTC. This codes for CASSPWASQENEQFF.

The rearrangement joins TRBV24-1 to TRBJ2-7; the match to TRBD2 covers 7 bases. The V segment lost 4 bases and the J segment 5 bases; nucleotides outside the gene matches: 1. The germline CDR1 and CDR2 sequences are KGHDR and SFDVKD. This CDR3 has 12 amino acids. CDR3 residues: CATSEGRDEQYF. For the CDR3, the DNA is TGTGCCACCAGTGAAGGGAGGGACGAGCAGTACTTC.

This chain joins TRBV5-6 and TRBJ2-5; 12 nucleotides line up with TRBD1. CDR3 length: 15 residues. Germline assignment: CDR1 SGHDT and CDR2 YYEEEE. V lost 5 bases and J lost 5; bases outside the gene matches: 7. CDR3 sequence: CASSRDRGLGETQYF. CDR3 nucleotide sequence: TGTGCCAGCAGTAGGGACAGGGGGCTGGGGGAGACCCAGTACTTC. Combining the CDR3 with reference TRBV5-6 and TRBJ2-5 gives the whole variable domain DAGVTQSPTHLIKTRGQQVTLRCSPKSGHDTVSWYQQALGQGPQFIFQYYEEEERQRGNFPDRFSGHQFPNYSSELNVNALLLGDSALYLCASSRDRGLGETQYFGPGTRLLVL.

By frequency in the sample, this clonotype is medium-sized (0.01 to 0.1%). V is TRBV13 and J is TRBJ1-1; D call uncertain. Trimming took off 0 bases at V and 1 base at J, with 6 bases between the two ends. CDR3 length: 14 residues. CDR1 PRHDT and CDR2 FYEKMQ come from the germline V gene (reference sequence). CDR3 sequence (DNA): TGTGCCAGCAGCTTAGGTCCATCGAACACTGAAGCTTTCTTT. It is translated as CASSLGPSNTEAFF.

This chain joins TRBV28 and TRBJ2-7; 9 bases fit TRBD2. Looked up from germline, CDR1 is MDHEN and CDR2 is SYDVKM. CDR3 length: 14 amino acids. With V trimmed by 3 bases and J by 5 bases, 5 bases remained unmatched. The CDR3 spells CASSLGTSLDEQYF. The CDR3 DNA reads TGTGCCAGCAGTTTGGGGACTAGCCTCGACGAGCAGTACTTC.

This clonotype was observed at least ten times. This rearrangement joins TRBV15 to TRBJ2-7; D is unresolved. Germline CDR1 and CDR2: LNHNV and YYDKDF (reference sequence). Trimming took 1 base from V and 5 from J, leaving 15 bases between them. This CDR3 contains 15 residues. CDR3 loop: CATSRGSWWPDEQYF. The CDR3 DNA follows: TGTGCCACCAGCAGAGGGTCTTGGTGGCCGGACGAGCAGTACTTC. Looking up the rest from reference TRBV15 and TRBJ2-7 gives the full variable domain: DAMVIQNPRYQVTQFGKPVTLSCSQTLNHNVMYWYQQKSSQAPKLLFHYYDKDFNNEADTPDNFQSRRPNTSFCFLDIRSPGLGDTAMYLCATSRGSWWPDEQYFGPGTRLTVT.

The chain recombines TRBV7-8 with TRBJ2-7; D is ambiguous. The CDR3 is 11 residues long. CDR1 is SGHVS and CDR2 is FQNEAQ in the germline V gene. V gave up 5 bases and J gave up 4 bases, with 6 bases separating them. The CDR3: CASSPRYEQYF. CDR3 sequence (DNA): TGTGCCAGCAGCCCCCGATACGAGCAGTACTTC.

V usage is TRBV29-1 and J usage is TRBJ1-1; TRBD1 agrees at 8 bases. CDR3 length: 13 residues. V was clipped by 7 bases and J by 2 bases; unmatched bases: 6. Germline lookup yields CDR1 SQVTM and CDR2 ANQGSEA. This chain's CDR3 is CSGFQGANTEAFF. The CDR3 DNA reads as TGCAGCGGTTTTCAGGGGGCCAACACTGAAGCTTTCTTT.

This clonotype occurred a few times. The missing conserved phenylalanine or tryptophan at the end of this CDR3 makes a read error likely. The limits of the CDR3 on the DNA are not certain, so only TCRdb's listed CDR3 is given. The rearrangement links TRBV2 to TRBJ2-1; no DNA check was done on the table's D call, TRBD1. The length of the CDR3 is 8 amino acids, counting both ends. Germline CDR1 SNHLY, CDR2 FYNNEI. This CDR3 reads CASSEGGG.

V usage is TRBV20-1 and J usage is TRBJ1-1; 8 bases agree with TRBD1. Trimming removed 2 bases from V and 5 bases from J; junction bases left unmatched: 4. CDR3 length: 13 amino acids. Germline V gene lookup returns CDR1 DFQATT and CDR2 SNEGSKA (reference sequence). The CDR3 DNA follows: TGCAGTGCTAGATCCAGGACAGGGACTGAAGCTTTCTTT. Amino acids: CSARSRTGTEAFF.

The chain links TRBV25-1 to TRBJ2-7; the match to TRBD2 covers 8 bases. Germline CDR1 reads MGHDK; CDR2 reads SYGVNS. V shed 8 bases, J shed 5 bases, and the junction held 11 bases outside the gene matches. CDR3 length: 14 amino acids. The CDR3 loop reads CASGRGALRDEQYF. CDR3 in DNA: TGTGCCAGCGGGCGGGGGGCCCTCCGGGACGAGCAGTACTTC.

Points on this clonotype: With a much larger clone just one base away, this may be a read error. The V gene is TRBV9, the J gene TRBJ1-2; D gene uncertain. Germline V gives CDR1 SGDLS, CDR2 YYNGEE. This CDR3 comprises 15 residues. The CDR3, as DNA: TGTGCCGGCAGCGCAACGCCCAGCCCGCAGGCGGTAATAGGCTTC. It yields the protein CAGSATPSPQAVIGF.

The chain links TRBV10-2 to TRBJ2-7; D remains unclear. V shed 2 bases and J shed 5 bases, with 4 bases lying between them. Looked up from germline, CDR1 is WSHSY and CDR2 is SAAADI. The CDR3 length is 11 residues. The CDR3 spells CASSEGNEQYF. The CDR3, as DNA: TGCGCCAGCAGTGAGGGCAACGAGCAGTACTTC.

The chain recombines TRBV4-1 with TRBJ2-7, with 7 bases fitting TRBD2. The CDR3 length is 15 residues. J gave up 5 bases and V 0 bases, and 7 bases lay outside the gene matches. Germline lookup yields CDR1 MGHRA and CDR2 YSYEKL. For the CDR3, the DNA is TGCGCCAGCAGCCAAGATTTTCCAGGGAGGGACGAGCAGTACTTC. Amino acids: CASSQDFPGRDEQYF.

The V and J genes are TRBV20-1 and TRBJ1-6, with D possibly matching TRBD1 (6 bases). The CDR3 runs to 16 residues. Per germline, CDR1 DFQATT and CDR2 SNEGSKA (reference sequence). The V and J ends lost 4 bases and 6 bases respectively, with 19 bases between them. CDR3: CSATDGAGAGNSPLHF. For the CDR3, the DNA is TGCAGTGCTACGGACGGAGCAGGGGCCGGTAATTCACCCCTCCACTTT.

The table lists this clonotype with many counts. This sequence joins TRBV5-6 and TRBJ1-1, with unresolved D. Per the germline V gene, CDR1 is SGHDT and CDR2 is YYEEEE. This CDR3 has 14 residues. Between the trimmed V and J ends, which lost 4 bases and 4 bases, there was a span of 14 bases. DNA of the CDR3: TGTGCCAGCAGCGCAGGTTGGGGTTTCACTGAAGCTTTCTTT. Encoded protein: CASSAGWGFTEAFF.

This clonotype was seen ten or more times. The chain is built from TRBV20-1 and TRBJ2-7; no firm D call. CDR3 length: 15 amino acids. Trimming took off 0 bases at V and 4 bases at J, with 16 bases between the two ends. Germline assignment: CDR1 DFQATT and CDR2 SNEGSKA (reference sequence). CDR3 residues: CSARDEKDPPYEQYF. CDR3 nucleotides: TGCAGTGCTAGAGATGAAAAGGACCCCCCGTACGAGCAGTACTTC.

This clonotype has at least ten counts. The rearrangement joins TRBV11-2 to TRBJ1-1; D may be TRBD1 (6 bases). Trimming removed 3 bases at V and 5 bases at J, with 10 bases between. The germline gives CDR1 SGHAT, CDR2 FQNNGV. The CDR3 contains 13 residues. The CDR3 sequence: CASSFTGITEAFF. CDR3 bases: TGTGCCAGCAGCTTCACAGGGATTACTGAAGCTTTCTTT. The full variable domain, rest sourced from reference TRBV11-2 and TRBJ1-1, is EAGVAQSPRYKIIEKRQSVAFWCNPISGHATLYWYQQILGQGPKLLIQFQNNGVVDDSQLPKDRFSAERLKGVDSTLKIQPAKLEDSAVYLCASSFTGITEAFFGQGTRLTVV.

In its sample, this clonotype was seen a few times. The V call is TRBV7-9, the J call TRBJ1-2; tentative D call: TRBD1 (6 bases). The CDR3 is 13 residues long. The germline gives CDR1 SEHNR, CDR2 FQNEAQ (reference sequence). V was cut by 5 bases and J by 1 base, with 8 bases left in between. This chain's CDR3 is CASSMDSNYGYTF. In DNA form, the CDR3 reads TGTGCCAGCAGCATGGACAGTAACTATGGCTACACCTTC. Full variable domain (missing parts from reference TRBV7-9 and TRBJ1-2): DTGVSQNPRHKITKRGQNVTFRCDPISEHNRLYWYRQTLGQGPEFLTYFQNEAQLEKSRLLSDRFSAERPKGSFSTLEIQRTEQGDSAMYLCASSMDSNYGYTFGSGTRLTVV.

The CDR3 coding sequence is TGTGCCAGCAGCTTAGCGGCAGGGGATAAGTACTTC. This sequence encodes CASSLAAGDKYF. The chain has TRBV7-9 and TRBJ2-7; a possible D gene is TRBD1 (6 bases). Deletions cut 0 bases from V and 11 bases from J, with 11 bases between. The CDR3 runs 12 residues. The germline V gene has CDR1 SEHNR and CDR2 FQNEAQ (reference sequence).

The gene calls are TRBV7-8 and TRBJ2-6; D is unclear. The CDR3 extends over 15 amino acids. Per germline, CDR1 SGHVS and CDR2 FQNEAQ. V was shortened by 5 bases and J by 0 bases, with 8 bases between the two germline ends. The CDR3 region has the DNA TGTGCCAGCAGCCCTGTTCACTCTGGGGCCAACGTCCTGACTTTC. It is translated as CASSPVHSGANVLTF.

The CDR3 sequence: CATSLMETGDSPLHF. The DNA of the CDR3 is TGTGCCACCTCCTTGATGGAGACAGGGGATTCACCCCTCCACTTT. This sequence joins TRBV24-1 and TRBJ1-6; 8 nucleotides align to TRBD1. Germline values: CDR1 KGHDR, CDR2 SFDVKD. The CDR3 runs to 15 residues. With 9 bases clipped from V and 8 bases from J, the junction kept 11 bases outside the gene matches.

The rearrangement joins TRBV5-1 to TRBJ2-1; 10 nucleotides align to TRBD2. Per the germline V gene, CDR1 is SGHRS and CDR2 is YFSETQ. There are 19 residues in the CDR3. The V segment lost 3 bases and the J segment 3 bases; nucleotides outside the gene matches: 15. The CDR3 region is CASSSPRNILAGVYNEQFF. CDR3 nucleotides: TGCGCCAGCAGCTCCCCTAGAAATATTCTAGCGGGGGTCTACAATGAGCAGTTCTTC.

There are many counts of this clonotype. The CDR3: CASSLSYEQYF. CDR3 in DNA: TGTGCCAGCAGCTTGTCCTACGAGCAGTACTTC. The chain links TRBV7-8 to TRBJ2-7; D is undetermined. CDR3 size: 11 residues. CDR1 and CDR2 from the germline V gene are SGHVS and FQNEAQ. V was pared by 3 bases and J by 1 base, with 1 base between. Full variable domain (missing parts from reference TRBV7-8 and TRBJ2-7): GAGVSQSPRYKVAKRGQDVALRCDPISGHVSLFWYQQALGQGPEFLTYFQNEAQLDKSGLPSDRFFAERPEGSVSTLKIQRTQQEDSAVYLCASSLSYEQYFGPGTRLTVT.